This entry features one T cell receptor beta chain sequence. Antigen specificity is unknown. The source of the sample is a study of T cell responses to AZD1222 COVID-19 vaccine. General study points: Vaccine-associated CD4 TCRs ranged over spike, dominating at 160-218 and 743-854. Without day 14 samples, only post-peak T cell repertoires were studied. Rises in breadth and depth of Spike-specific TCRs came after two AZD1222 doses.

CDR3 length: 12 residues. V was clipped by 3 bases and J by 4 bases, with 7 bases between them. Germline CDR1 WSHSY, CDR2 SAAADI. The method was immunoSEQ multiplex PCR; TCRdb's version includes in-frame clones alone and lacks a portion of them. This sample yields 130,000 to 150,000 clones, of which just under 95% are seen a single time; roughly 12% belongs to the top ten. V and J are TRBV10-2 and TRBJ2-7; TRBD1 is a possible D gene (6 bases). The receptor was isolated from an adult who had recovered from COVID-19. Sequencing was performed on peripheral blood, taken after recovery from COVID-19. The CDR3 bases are TGCGCCAGCAGTGAACAGGGATACGAGCAGTACTTC. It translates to CASSEQGYEQYF.